This T cell receptor (beta chain) was recovered during a study of T-cell memory formation after mild COVID-19. This clonotype was counted ten times or more. Its specificity is unknown. Overall study findings and caveats: CM and EM subsets held most contracting CD4+ clones; EMRA held CD8+ ones.

Trimming shortened V by 5 bases and J by 5 bases, and 14 bases separated the two germline ends. The CDR3 totals 14 residues. CDR1 is SGHKS and CDR2 is YYEKEE in the germline V gene (reference sequence). MiXCR was run by TCRdb on the 5' RACE reads, yielding one entry per CDR3 protein. The sample consists of around 25,000 distinct CDR3 sequences, around 7.2% of them appearing once. This chain uses TRBV5-5 with TRBJ2-1; D might be TRBD1 (6 bases). Sequenced sample: PBMCs or a T cell subset sorted from them (not recorded which). The clonotype comes from an adult woman who had mild COVID-19 (a few samples of this study predate the infection). Cell type and time point are not known. The CDR3 is CASRLRDTNNEQFF. The CDR3, as DNA: TGTGCCAGCAGATTACGGGACACTAACAATGAGCAGTTCTTC. Drawing the rest from reference TRBV5-5 and TRBJ2-1, the complete variable domain is DAGVTQSPTHLIKTRGQQVTLRCSPISGHKSVSWYQQVLGQGPQFIFQYYEKEERGRGNFPDRFSARQFPNYSSELNVNALLLGDSALYLCASRLRDTNNEQFFGPGTRLTVL.